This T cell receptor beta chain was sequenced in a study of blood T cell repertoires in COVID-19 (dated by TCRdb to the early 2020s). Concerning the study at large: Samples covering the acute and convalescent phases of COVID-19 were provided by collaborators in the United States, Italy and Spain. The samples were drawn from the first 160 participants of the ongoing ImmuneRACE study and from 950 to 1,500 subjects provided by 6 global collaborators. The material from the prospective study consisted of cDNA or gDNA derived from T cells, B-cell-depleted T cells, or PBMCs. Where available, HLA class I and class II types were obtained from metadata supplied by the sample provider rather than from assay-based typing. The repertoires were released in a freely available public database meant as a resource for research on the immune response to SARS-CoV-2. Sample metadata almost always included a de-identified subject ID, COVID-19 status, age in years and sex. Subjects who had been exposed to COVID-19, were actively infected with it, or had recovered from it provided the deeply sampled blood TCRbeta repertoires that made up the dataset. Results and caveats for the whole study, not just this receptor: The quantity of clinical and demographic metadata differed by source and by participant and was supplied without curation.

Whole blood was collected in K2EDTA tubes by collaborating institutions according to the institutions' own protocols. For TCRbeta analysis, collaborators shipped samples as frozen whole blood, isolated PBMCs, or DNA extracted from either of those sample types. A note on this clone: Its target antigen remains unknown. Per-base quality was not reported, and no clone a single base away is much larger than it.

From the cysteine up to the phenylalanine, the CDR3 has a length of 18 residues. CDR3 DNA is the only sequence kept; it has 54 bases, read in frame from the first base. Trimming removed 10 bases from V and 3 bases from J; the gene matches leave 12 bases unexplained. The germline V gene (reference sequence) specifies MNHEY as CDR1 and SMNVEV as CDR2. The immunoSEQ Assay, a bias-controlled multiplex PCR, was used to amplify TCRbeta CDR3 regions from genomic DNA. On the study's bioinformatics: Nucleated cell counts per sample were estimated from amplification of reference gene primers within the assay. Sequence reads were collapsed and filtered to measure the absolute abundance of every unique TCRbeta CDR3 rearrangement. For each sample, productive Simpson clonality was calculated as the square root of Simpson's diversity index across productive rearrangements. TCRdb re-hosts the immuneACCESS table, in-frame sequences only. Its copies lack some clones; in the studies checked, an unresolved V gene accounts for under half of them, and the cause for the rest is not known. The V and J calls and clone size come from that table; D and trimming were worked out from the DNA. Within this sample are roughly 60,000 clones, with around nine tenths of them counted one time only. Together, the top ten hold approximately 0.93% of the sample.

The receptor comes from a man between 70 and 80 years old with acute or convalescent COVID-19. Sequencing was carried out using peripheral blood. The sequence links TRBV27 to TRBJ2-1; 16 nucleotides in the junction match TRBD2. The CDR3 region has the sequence CATPGLAGGPVDYNEQFF. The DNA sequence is TGTGCCACTCCGGGACTAGCGGGAGGGCCGGTAGACTACAATGAGCAGTTCTTC.